Each of the 17 T cell receptor beta chains below was sequenced from the same sample in a study of blood T cell repertoires in COVID-19. Generated by immunoSEQ multiplex PCR, the TCRdb table keeps only in-frame clones and is missing some. The sample has about 82,000 clones; roughly 80% are singletons. The sample taken for sequencing was peripheral blood. The receptors were sampled from a man older than 75 with active or convalescent COVID-19.

In this sample, this clone turned up once. This chain uses TRBV5-1 with TRBJ1-1; D is unclear. V shed 0 bases and J shed 0 bases, with 9 bases lying between them. This CDR3 has 15 amino acids. Per germline, CDR1 SGHRS and CDR2 YFSETQ. The CDR3 loop reads CASSLVPGLNTEAFF. As DNA, the CDR3 is TGCGCCAGCAGCTTGGTTCCGGGATTGAACACTGAAGCTTTCTTT.

The chain carries TRBV5-1 and TRBJ2-2; TRBD1 is a possible D gene (5 bases). Per germline, CDR1 SGHRS and CDR2 YFSETQ. The CDR3 extends over 13 amino acids. V lost 2 bases to trimming and J lost 6 bases, with 8 bases between them. The DNA for the CDR3 is TGCGCCAGCAGCTTTGGGGCTGCCGGGGAGCTGTTTTTT. Protein: CASSFGAAGELFF. Variable domain in full (rest from reference TRBV5-1 and TRBJ2-2): KAGVTQTPRYLIKTRGQQVTLSCSPISGHRSVSWYQQTPGQGLQFLFEYFSETQRNKGNFPGRFSGRQFSNSRSEMNVSTLELGDSALYLCASSFGAAGELFFGEGSRLTVL.

This rearrangement joins TRBV10-2 to TRBJ2-5; tentative D call: TRBD2 (6 bases). The CDR3 has 15 amino acids. From germline, CDR1 is WSHSY and CDR2 SAAADI. V was shortened by 2 bases and J by 2 bases, with 12 bases between the two germline ends. As DNA, the CDR3 is TGCGCCAGCAGTGAGCCGGGCGGGGTTCAAGAGACCCAGTACTTC. Translated: CASSEPGGVQETQYF.

This clone has only one observation. The chain uses TRBV19 and TRBJ1-2; D remains ambiguous. The CDR3 spans 15 residues. In germline, CDR1 is LNHDA, CDR2 SQIVND (reference sequence). The V gene lost 3 bases and the J gene lost 0 bases, with 11 bases spanning the gap. The CDR3 DNA follows: TGTGCCAGTAGTATCTGGCAGGATACTAACTATGGCTACACCTTC. Translating gives CASSIWQDTNYGYTF.

The chain couples TRBV12-3 or TRBV12-4 to TRBJ1-5, with a weak D call TRBD1 (5 bases). V lost 2 bases, J lost 7 bases, and 9 bases lay in between. There are 13 residues in the CDR3. The CDR3: CASSLQGPQPQHF. The CDR3 nucleotides are TGTGCCAGCAGTTTACAGGGTCCGCAGCCCCAGCATTTT.

In its sample, this clone was seen once. The V and J genes are TRBV7-3 and TRBJ1-1; 7 bases fit TRBD1. The J segment lost 1 base and the V segment lost 5 bases, leaving 7 bases of the junction unmatched. The CDR3 is 15 amino acids. Looked up from germline, CDR1 is SGHTA and CDR2 is FQGTGA. In DNA form, the CDR3 reads TGTGCCAGCAGCCGAGAGGGGGCTGGGAACACTGAAGCTTTCTTT. It yields the protein CASSREGAGNTEAFF.

This clone was counted only a few times. The V call is TRBV27, the J call TRBJ1-5, with D unclear. CDR1 is MNHEY and CDR2 is SMNVEV in the germline V gene (reference sequence). V was clipped by 6 bases and J by 2 bases, with 8 bases between them. The CDR3 length is 13 residues. CDR3 DNA sequence: TGTGCCAGCAGAGGACTGGGCAATCAGCCCCAGCATTTT. It encodes CASRGLGNQPQHF.

This chain links TRBV27 with TRBJ1-3, with TRBD1 matching 8 bases. This CDR3 has 16 amino acids. Germline trimming cut 4 bases from V and 3 bases from J; bases unmatched to any gene: 8. Germline lookup yields CDR1 MNHEY and CDR2 SMNVEV (reference sequence). The CDR3 sequence is CASSSWDRTYGNTIYF. The CDR3 DNA reads as TGTGCCAGCAGTTCATGGGACAGGACCTATGGAAACACCATATATTTT.

CDR3 sequence (DNA): TGTGCCAGCAGCTCCCAGGGCAATCAGCCCCAGCATTTT. It translates to CASSSQGNQPQHF. This rearrangement joins TRBV28 to TRBJ1-5, with D hard to call. V lost 6 bases and J lost 2, with 8 bases in between. This CDR3 has 13 residues. Germline V gene lookup returns CDR1 MDHEN and CDR2 SYDVKM.

The chain joins TRBV18 to TRBJ1-2; D is possibly TRBD1 (5 bases). The CDR3 is 14 residues long. Trimming shortened V by 2 bases and J by 8 bases, and 15 bases separated the two germline ends. Germline V gives CDR1 KGHSH, CDR2 LQKENI. The CDR3 sequence is CASSPGAPGAGYTF. CDR3 coding DNA: TGTGCCAGCTCACCAGGGGCCCCTGGGGCCGGCTACACCTTC.

CDR3 residues: CASSNPSGATNEKLFF. The DNA of the CDR3 is TGCGCCAGCAGCAATCCCTCGGGGGCAACTAATGAAAAACTGTTTTTT. The rearrangement joins TRBV5-1 to TRBJ1-4; a weak D match, TRBD1 (5 bases). Per the germline V gene, CDR1 is SGHRS and CDR2 is YFSETQ. The ends were cut back, 4 bases at V and 0 bases at J, with 13 bases in the middle. The CDR3 length is 16 residues. Full variable domain (outside the CDR3, taken from reference TRBV5-1 and TRBJ1-4): KAGVTQTPRYLIKTRGQQVTLSCSPISGHRSVSWYQQTPGQGLQFLFEYFSETQRNKGNFPGRFSGRQFSNSRSEMNVSTLELGDSALYLCASSNPSGATNEKLFFGSGTQLSVL.

The chain has TRBV6-5 and TRBJ1-2; D remains unclear. V was pared by 10 bases and J by 4 bases, with 16 bases between. The CDR3 runs to 13 residues. Germline lookup yields CDR1 MNHEY and CDR2 SVGAGI. CDR3 residues: CAIRPPGGYGYTF. Written as DNA, the CDR3 is TGTGCCATCCGTCCTCCAGGTGGCTATGGCTACACCTTC.

The V call is TRBV21-1, the J call TRBJ1-1. TRBV21-1 is tagged as a pseudogene. This CDR3 is built from 13 residues. In DNA form, the CDR3 reads TGTGCCAGCAGCAAAGGTAGCCACACTGAAGCTTTCTTT. This gives the protein CASSKGSHTEAFF.

This clone was found once. The chain recombines TRBV18 with TRBJ2-5; 10 nucleotides align to TRBD1. Germline assignment: CDR1 KGHSH and CDR2 LQKENI. The CDR3 totals 16 residues. V shed 2 bases, J shed 4 bases, and the junction held 7 bases outside the gene matches. The CDR3 reads CASSPIGTGVRETQYF. CDR3 DNA: TGTGCCAGCTCACCAATCGGGACAGGGGTACGAGAGACCCAGTACTTC.

This chain joins TRBV19 and TRBJ2-3; the match to TRBD2 covers 9 bases. The V gene end was trimmed by 4 bases and the J gene end by 2 bases; junction bases not matched to a gene: 10. The CDR3 totals 17 residues. Germline V CDR1 and CDR2: LNHDA, SQIVND (reference sequence). The CDR3 DNA reads TGTGCCAGTAGTACTTTAACGCTAGCGGGAACCACAGATACGCAGTATTTT. Translating it yields CASSTLTLAGTTDTQYF.

This clone has only one observation. The J gene is TRBJ2-7, the V gene TRBV4-1; 7 bases fit TRBD1. With V trimmed by 2 bases and J by 2 bases, 3 bases remained unmatched. CDR1 is MGHRA and CDR2 is YSYEKL in the germline V gene. The CDR3 consists of 14 residues. The CDR3 DNA reads as TGCGCCAGCAGCCAATACAGGGGTCCCTACGAGCAGTACGTC. It specifies CASSQYRGPYEQYV.

This clone was recorded once. V and J are TRBV5-5 and TRBJ1-5, with TRBD1 identical over 7 bases. From germline, CDR1 is SGHKS and CDR2 YYEKEE (reference sequence). V lost 4 bases and J lost 7; bases outside the gene matches: 5. The CDR3 extends over 13 amino acids. The CDR3 sequence is CASSPDRAQPQHF. CDR3 nucleotide sequence: TGTGCCAGCAGCCCTGACAGGGCCCAGCCCCAGCATTTT.